This record covers a single TCR beta chain. Its antigen is unidentified. Amplification used 60 Vbeta primers and 13 Jbeta primers. Data came from immunoSEQ multiplex PCR; TCRdb stores just in-frame clones and leaves some out. The data contain about 200,000 clones, around 77% of them seen just once; the ten biggest clones take up nearly 3%. These data originate in a study of cytomegalovirus exposure and HLA in healthy donors. Overall study results and limits: As a later analysis showed, a missense DCLRE1C variant was linked to trimming of TCR beta V- and J-genes.

Per germline, CDR1 GTSNPN and CDR2 SVGIG (reference sequence). The CDR3 has 12 amino acids. The V end was cut by 5 bases, the J end by 7 bases, with 14 bases between. Input material: PBMCs. The rearrangement links TRBV30 to TRBJ1-2; D call uncertain. The clonotype originates from a woman aged 30 to 39 in good health and CMV-seronegative. CDR3 region: CAWGETWVGYTF. In DNA, the CDR3 is TGTGCCTGGGGGGAGACATGGGTTGGCTACACCTTC.